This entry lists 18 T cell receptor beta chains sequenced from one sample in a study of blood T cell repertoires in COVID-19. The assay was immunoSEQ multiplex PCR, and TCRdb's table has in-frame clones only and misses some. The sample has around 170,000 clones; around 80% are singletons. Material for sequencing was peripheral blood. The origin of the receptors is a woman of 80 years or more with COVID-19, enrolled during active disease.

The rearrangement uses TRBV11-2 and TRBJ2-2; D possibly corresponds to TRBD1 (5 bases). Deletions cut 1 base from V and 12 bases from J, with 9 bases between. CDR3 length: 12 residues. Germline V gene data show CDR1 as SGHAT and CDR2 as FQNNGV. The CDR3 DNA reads TGTGCCAGCAGCTTAGGGGGCAGCCAGCTGTTTTTT. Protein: CASSLGGSQLFF.

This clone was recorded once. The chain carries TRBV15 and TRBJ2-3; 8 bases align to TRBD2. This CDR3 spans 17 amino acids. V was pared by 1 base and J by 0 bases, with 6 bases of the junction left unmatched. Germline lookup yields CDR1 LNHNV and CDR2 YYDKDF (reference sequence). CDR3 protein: CATSRGGGMTSTDTQYF. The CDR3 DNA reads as TGTGCCACCAGCAGAGGCGGGGGGATGACTAGCACAGATACGCAGTATTTT.

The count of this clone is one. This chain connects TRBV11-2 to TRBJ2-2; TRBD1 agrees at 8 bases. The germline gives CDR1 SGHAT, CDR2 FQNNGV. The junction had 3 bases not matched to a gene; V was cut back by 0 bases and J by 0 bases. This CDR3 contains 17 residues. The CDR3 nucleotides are TGTGCCAGCAGCTTAGACAGGGGGCTTTCGAACACCGGGGAGCTGTTTTTT. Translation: CASSLDRGLSNTGELFF.

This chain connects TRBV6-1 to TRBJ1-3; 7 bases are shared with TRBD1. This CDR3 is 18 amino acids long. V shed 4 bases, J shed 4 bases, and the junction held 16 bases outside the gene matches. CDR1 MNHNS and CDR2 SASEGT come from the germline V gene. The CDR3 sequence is CASSAPQGRFSGGNTIYF. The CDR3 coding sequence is TGTGCCAGCAGTGCCCCACAGGGGCGGTTTTCGGGCGGAAACACCATATATTTT.

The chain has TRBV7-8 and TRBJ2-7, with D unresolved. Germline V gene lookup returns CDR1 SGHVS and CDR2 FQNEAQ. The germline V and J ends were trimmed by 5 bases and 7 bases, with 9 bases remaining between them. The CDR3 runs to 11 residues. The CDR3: CASSPLREQYF. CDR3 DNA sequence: TGTGCCAGCAGCCCCTTGAGGGAGCAGTACTTC.

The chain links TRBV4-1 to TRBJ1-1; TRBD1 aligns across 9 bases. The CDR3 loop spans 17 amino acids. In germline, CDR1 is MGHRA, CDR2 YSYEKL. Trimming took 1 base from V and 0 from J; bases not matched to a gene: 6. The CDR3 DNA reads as TGCGCCAGCAGCCAAGGAGGGACAGGGCCCATGAACACTGAAGCTTTCTTT. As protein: CASSQGGTGPMNTEAFF.

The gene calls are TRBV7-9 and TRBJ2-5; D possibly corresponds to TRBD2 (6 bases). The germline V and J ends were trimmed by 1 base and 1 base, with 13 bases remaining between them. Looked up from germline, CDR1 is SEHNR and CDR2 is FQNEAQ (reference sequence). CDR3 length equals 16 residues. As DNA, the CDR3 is TGTGCCAGCAGCTTAGTGGACCGGCGGGGCCAAGAGACCCAGTACTTC. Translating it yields CASSLVDRRGQETQYF. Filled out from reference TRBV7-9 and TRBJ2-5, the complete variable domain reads DTGVSQNPRHKITKRGQNVTFRCDPISEHNRLYWYRQTLGQGPEFLTYFQNEAQLEKSRLLSDRFSAERPKGSFSTLEIQRTEQGDSAMYLCASSLVDRRGQETQYFGPGTRLLVL.

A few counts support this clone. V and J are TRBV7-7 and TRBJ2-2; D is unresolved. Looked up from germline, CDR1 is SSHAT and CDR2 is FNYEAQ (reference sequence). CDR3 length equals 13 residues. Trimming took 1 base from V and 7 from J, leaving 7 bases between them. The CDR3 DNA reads TGTGCCAGCAGCTTAGACCTAGACGGGGAGCTGTTTTTT. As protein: CASSLDLDGELFF.

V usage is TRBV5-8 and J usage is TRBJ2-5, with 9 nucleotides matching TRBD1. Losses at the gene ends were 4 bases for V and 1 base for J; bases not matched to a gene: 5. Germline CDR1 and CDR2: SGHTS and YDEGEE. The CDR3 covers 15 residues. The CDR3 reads CASSLHRGPQETQYF. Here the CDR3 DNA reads TGTGCCAGCAGCCTACACAGGGGGCCCCAAGAGACCCAGTACTTC.

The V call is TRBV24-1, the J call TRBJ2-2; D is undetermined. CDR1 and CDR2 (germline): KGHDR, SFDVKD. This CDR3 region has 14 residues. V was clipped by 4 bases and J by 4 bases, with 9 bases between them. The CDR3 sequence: CATSDRRSTGELFF. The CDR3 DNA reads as TGTGCCACCAGTGACCGAAGGAGCACCGGGGAGCTGTTTTTT.

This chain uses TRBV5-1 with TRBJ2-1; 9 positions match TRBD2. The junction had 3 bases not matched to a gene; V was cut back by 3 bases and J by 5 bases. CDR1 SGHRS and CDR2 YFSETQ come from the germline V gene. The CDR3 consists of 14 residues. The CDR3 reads CASSSVAGDNEQFF. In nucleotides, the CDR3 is TGCGCCAGCAGCTCGGTAGCGGGGGACAATGAGCAGTTCTTC.

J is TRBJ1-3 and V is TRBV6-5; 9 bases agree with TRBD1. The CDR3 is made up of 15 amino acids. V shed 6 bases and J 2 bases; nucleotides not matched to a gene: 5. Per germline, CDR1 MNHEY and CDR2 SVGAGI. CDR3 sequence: CASSQNRGPGNTIYF. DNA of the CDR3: TGTGCCAGCAGCCAAAACAGGGGGCCTGGAAACACCATATATTTT.

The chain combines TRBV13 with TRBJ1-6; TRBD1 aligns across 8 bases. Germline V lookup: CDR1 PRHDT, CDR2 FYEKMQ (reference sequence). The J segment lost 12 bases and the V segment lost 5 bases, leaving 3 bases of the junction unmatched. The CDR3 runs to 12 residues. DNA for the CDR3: TGTGCCAGCAGCGAGGACAGGGAACCCCTCCACTTT. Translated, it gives CASSEDREPLHF. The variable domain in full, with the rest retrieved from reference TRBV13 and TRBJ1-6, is AAGVIQSPRHLIKEKRETATLKCYPIPRHDTVYWYQQGPGQDPQFLISFYEKMQSDKGSIPDRFSAQQFSDYHSELNMSSLELGDSALYFCASSEDREPLHFGNGTRLTVT.

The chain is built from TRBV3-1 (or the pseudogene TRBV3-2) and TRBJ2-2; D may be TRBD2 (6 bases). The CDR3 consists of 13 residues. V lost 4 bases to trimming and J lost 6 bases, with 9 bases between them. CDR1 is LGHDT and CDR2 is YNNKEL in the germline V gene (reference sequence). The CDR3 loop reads CASSRRESGELFF. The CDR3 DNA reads TGTGCCAGCAGCCGGAGGGAATCCGGGGAGCTGTTTTTT.

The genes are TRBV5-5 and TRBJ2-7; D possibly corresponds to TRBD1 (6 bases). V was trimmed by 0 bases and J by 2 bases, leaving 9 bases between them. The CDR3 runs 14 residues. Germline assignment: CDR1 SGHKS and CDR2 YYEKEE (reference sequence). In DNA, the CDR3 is TGTGCCAGCAGCTTGGTTCAGGGGCCCTACGAGCAGTACTTC. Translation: CASSLVQGPYEQYF. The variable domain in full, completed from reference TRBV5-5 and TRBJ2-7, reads DAGVTQSPTHLIKTRGQQVTLRCSPISGHKSVSWYQQVLGQGPQFIFQYYEKEERGRGNFPDRFSARQFPNYSSELNVNALLLGDSALYLCASSLVQGPYEQYFGPGTRLTVT.

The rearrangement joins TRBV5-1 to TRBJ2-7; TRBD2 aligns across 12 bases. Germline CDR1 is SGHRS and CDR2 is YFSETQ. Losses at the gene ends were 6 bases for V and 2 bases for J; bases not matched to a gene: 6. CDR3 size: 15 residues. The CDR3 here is CASTMGLAGTYEQYF. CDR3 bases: TGCGCCAGCACTATGGGACTAGCGGGTACCTACGAGCAGTACTTC. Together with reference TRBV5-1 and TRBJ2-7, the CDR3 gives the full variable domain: KAGVTQTPRYLIKTRGQQVTLSCSPISGHRSVSWYQQTPGQGLQFLFEYFSETQRNKGNFPGRFSGRQFSNSRSEMNVSTLELGDSALYLCASTMGLAGTYEQYFGPGTRLTVT.

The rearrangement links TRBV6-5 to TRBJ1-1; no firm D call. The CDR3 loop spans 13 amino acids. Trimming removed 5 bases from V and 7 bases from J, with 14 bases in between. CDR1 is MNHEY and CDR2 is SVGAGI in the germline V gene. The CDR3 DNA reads TGTGCCAGCAGTCGGAACAGAGTCCTTGAAGCTTTCTTT. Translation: CASSRNRVLEAFF.

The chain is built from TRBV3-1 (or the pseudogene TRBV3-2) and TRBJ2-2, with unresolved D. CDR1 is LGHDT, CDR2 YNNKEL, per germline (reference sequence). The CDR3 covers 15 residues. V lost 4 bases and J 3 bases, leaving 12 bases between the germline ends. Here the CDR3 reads CASSLTEADTGELFF. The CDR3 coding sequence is TGTGCCAGCAGCCTCACTGAGGCCGACACCGGGGAGCTGTTTTTT.